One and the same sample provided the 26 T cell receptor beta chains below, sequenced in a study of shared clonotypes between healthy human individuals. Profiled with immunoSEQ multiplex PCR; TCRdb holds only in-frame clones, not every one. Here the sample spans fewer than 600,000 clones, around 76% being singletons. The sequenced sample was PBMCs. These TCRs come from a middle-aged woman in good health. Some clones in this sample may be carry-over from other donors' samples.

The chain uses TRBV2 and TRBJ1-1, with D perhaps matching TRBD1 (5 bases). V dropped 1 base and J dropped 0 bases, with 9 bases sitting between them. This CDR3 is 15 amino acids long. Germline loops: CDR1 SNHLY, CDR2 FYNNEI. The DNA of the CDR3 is TGTGCCAGCAGTGAAGTGGGGGTCCTGAACACTGAAGCTTTCTTT. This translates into CASSEVGVLNTEAFF.

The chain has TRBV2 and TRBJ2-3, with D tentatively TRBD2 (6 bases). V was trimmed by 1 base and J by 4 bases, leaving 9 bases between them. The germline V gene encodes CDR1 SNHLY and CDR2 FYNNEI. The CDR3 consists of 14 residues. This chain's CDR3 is CASSEGAGPDTQYF. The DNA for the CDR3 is TGTGCCAGCAGTGAAGGCGCGGGGCCAGATACGCAGTATTTT.

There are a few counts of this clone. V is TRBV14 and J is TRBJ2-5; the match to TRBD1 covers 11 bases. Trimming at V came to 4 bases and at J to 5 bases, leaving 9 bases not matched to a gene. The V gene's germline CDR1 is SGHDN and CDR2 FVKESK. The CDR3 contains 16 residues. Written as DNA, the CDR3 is TGTGCCAGCAGCCCTTGGACAGGGGGCAGCTTGGAGACCCAGTACTTC. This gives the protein CASSPWTGGSLETQYF. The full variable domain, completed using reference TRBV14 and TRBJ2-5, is EAGVTQFPSHSVIEKGQTVTLRCDPISGHDNLYWYRRVMGKEIKFLLHFVKESKQDESGMPNNRFLAERTGGTYSTLKVQPAELEDSGVYFCASSPWTGGSLETQYFGPGTRLLVL.

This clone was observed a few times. The CDR3 sequence: CAISEEVAAPHEQFF. The CDR3 coding sequence is TGTGCCATCAGTGAAGAGGTAGCGGCCCCCCATGAGCAGTTCTTC. V is TRBV10-3 and J is TRBJ2-1; weak D call: TRBD2 (6 bases). Per the germline V gene, CDR1 is ENHRY and CDR2 is SYGVKD. Trimming stripped 3 bases from V and 8 bases from J, with 17 bases between. This CDR3 region has 15 residues.

The CDR3: CASSPLARRNTGELFF. CDR3 nucleotides: TGCGCCAGCAGTCCCCTAGCGCGAAGGAACACCGGGGAGCTGTTTTTT. The chain employs TRBV10-2 and TRBJ2-2; D is possibly TRBD2 (6 bases). There are 16 residues in the CDR3. Germline CDR1 WSHSY, CDR2 SAAADI. V was shortened by 5 bases and J by 1 base, with 14 bases between the two germline ends.

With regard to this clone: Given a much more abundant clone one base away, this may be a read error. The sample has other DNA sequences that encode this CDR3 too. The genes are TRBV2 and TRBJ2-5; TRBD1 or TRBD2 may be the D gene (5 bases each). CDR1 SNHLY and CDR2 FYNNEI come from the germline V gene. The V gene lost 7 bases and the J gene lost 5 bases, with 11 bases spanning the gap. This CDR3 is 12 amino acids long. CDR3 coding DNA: TGTGCCAGCACAGGGACGGGGGAGACCCAGTACTTC. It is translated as CASTGTGETQYF. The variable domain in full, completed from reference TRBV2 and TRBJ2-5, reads EPEVTQTPSHQVTQMGQEVILRCVPISNHLYFYWYRQILGQKVEFLVSFYNNEISEKSEIFDDQFSVERPDGSNFTLKIRSTKLEDSAMYFCASTGTGETQYFGPGTRLLVL.

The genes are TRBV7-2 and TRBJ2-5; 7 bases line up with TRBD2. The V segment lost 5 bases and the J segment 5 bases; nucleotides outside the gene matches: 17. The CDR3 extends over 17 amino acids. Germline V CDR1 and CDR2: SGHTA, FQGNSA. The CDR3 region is CASSPPPRGEGLETQYF. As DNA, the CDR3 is TGTGCCAGCAGCCCGCCTCCTCGGGGGGAGGGCCTGGAGACCCAGTACTTC.

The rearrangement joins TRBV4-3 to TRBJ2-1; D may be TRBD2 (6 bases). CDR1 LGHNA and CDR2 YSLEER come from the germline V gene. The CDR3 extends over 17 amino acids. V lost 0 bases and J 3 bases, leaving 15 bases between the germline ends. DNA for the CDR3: TGCGCCAGCAGCCAAGAGAAGCTAGCGACGGTCTACAATGAGCAGTTCTTC. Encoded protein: CASSQEKLATVYNEQFF.

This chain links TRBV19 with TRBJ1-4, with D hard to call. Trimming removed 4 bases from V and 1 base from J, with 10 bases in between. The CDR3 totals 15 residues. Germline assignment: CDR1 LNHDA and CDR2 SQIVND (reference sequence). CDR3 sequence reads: CASSSIRGTNEKLFF. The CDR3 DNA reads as TGTGCCAGTAGTAGTATCCGGGGAACTAATGAAAAACTGTTTTTT.

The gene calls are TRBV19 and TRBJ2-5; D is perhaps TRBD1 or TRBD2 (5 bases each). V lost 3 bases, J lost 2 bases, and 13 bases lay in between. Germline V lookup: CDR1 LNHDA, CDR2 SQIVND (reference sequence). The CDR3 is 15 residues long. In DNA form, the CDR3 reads TGTGCCAGTAGTATGGGTGGGACGTTTCAAGAGACCCAGTACTTC. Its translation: CASSMGGTFQETQYF.

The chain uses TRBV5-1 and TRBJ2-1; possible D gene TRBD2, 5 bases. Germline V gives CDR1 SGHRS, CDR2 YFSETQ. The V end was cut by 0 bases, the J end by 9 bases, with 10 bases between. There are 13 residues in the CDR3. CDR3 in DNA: TGCGCCAGCAGCTTGGTGGCAGAGGGTGAGCAGTTCTTC. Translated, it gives CASSLVAEGEQFF.

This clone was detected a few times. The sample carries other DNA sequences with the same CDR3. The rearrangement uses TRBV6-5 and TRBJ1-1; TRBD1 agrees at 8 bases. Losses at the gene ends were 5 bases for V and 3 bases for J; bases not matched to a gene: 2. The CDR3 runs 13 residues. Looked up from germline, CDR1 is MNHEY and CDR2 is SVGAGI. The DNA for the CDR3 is TGTGCCAGCAGTCAGGACAGGGACACTGAAGCTTTCTTT. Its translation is CASSQDRDTEAFF.

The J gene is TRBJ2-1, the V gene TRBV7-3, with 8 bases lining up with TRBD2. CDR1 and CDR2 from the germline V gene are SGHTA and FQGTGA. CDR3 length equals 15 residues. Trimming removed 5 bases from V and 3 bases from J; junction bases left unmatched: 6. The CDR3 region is CASSPSGQFYNEQFF. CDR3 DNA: TGTGCCAGCAGCCCTAGCGGGCAATTCTACAATGAGCAGTTCTTC.

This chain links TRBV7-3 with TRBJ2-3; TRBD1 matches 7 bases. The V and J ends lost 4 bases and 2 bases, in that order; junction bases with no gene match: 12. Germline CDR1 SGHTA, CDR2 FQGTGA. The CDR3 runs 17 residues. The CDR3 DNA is TGTGCCAGCAGCTCGGGGAGAGGGGGCTTTCCCACAGATACGCAGTATTTT. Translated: CASSSGRGGFPTDTQYF.

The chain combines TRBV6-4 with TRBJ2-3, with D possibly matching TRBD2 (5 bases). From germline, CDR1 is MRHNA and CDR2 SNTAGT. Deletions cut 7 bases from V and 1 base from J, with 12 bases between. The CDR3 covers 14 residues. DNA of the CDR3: TGTGCCAGCACCAGACGGACTGGCACAGATACGCAGTATTTT. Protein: CASTRRTGTDTQYF.

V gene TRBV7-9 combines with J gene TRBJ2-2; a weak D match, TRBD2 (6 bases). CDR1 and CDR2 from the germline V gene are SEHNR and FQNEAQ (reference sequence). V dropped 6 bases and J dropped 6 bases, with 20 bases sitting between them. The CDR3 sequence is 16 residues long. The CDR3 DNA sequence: TGTGCCAGCAGACAGATTCGGGGGAGGTCGTCCGGGGAGCTGTTTTTT. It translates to CASRQIRGRSSGELFF.

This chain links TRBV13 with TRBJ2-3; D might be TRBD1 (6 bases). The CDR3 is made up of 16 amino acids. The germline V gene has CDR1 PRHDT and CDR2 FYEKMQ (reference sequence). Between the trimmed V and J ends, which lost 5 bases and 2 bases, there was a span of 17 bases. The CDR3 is CASSPPLTGHTDTQYF. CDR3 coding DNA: TGTGCCAGCAGCCCCCCCCTCACGGGACACACAGATACGCAGTATTTT. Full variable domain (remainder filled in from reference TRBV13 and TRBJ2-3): AAGVIQSPRHLIKEKRETATLKCYPIPRHDTVYWYQQGPGQDPQFLISFYEKMQSDKGSIPDRFSAQQFSDYHSELNMSSLELGDSALYFCASSPPLTGHTDTQYFGPGTRLTVL.

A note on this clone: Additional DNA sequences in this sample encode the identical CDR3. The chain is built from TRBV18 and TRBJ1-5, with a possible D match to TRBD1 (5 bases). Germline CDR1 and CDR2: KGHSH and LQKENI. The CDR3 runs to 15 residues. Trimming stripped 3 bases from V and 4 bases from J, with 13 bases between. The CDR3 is CASSPTGGGNQPQHF. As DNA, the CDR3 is TGTGCCAGCTCACCGACGGGGGGAGGAAATCAGCCCCAGCATTTT.

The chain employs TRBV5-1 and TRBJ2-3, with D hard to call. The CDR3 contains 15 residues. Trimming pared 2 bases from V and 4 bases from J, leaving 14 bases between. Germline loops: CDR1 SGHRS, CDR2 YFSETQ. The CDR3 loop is CASSLERRIADTQYF. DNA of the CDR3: TGCGCCAGCAGCTTAGAGCGTAGGATCGCAGATACGCAGTATTTT.

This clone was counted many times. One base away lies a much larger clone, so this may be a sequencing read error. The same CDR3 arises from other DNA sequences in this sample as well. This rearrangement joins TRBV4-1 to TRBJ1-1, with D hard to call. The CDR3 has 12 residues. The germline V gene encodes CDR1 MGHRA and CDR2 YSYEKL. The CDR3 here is CASSLPGTEAFF. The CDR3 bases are TGCGCCAGCAGCCTCCCCGGCACTGAAGCCTTCTTT.

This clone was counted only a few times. The CDR3 DNA sequence: TGTGCCTGGATTAGGTCGTCAACCGCTAATGAGCAGTTCTTC. This codes for CAWIRSSTANEQFF. The gene calls are TRBV30 and TRBJ2-1; D remains unclear. The CDR3 is made up of 14 amino acids. CDR1 is GTSNPN and CDR2 is SVGIG in the germline V gene (reference sequence). Trimming removed 4 bases at V and 7 bases at J, with 17 bases between.

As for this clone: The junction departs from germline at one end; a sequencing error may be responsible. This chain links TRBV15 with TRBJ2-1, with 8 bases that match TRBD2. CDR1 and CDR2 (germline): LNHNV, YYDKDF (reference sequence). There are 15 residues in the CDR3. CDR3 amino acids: CATSRSTSGYNEPFF. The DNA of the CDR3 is TGTGCCACCAGCAGGTCCACTAGCGGCTACAATGAGCCGTTCTTC.

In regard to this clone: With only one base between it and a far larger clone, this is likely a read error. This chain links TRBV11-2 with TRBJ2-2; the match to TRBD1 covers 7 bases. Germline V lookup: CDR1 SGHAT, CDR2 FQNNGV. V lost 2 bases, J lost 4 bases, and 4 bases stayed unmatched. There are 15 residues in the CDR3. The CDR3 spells CASSLLTGSTGELFF. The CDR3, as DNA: TGTGCCAGCAGCTTATTGACAGGGAGCACCGGGGAGCTGTTTTTT.

The CDR3 spells CASSLAQGHGYTF. The CDR3 bases are TGTGCCAGCAGCCTGGCACAGGGTCATGGCTACACCTTC. The chain recombines TRBV7-9 with TRBJ1-2; D may be TRBD1 (6 bases). Trimming took 5 bases from V and 6 from J, leaving 13 bases between them. The CDR3 covers 13 residues. Germline V lookup: CDR1 SEHNR, CDR2 FQNEAQ (reference sequence).

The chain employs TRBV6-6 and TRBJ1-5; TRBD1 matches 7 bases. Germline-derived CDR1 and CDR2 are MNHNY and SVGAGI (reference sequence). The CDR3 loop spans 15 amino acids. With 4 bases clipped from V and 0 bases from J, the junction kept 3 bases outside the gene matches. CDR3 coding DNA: TGTGCCAGCAGTTTACAGGGGAATAGCAATCAGCCCCAGCATTTT. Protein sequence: CASSLQGNSNQPQHF.

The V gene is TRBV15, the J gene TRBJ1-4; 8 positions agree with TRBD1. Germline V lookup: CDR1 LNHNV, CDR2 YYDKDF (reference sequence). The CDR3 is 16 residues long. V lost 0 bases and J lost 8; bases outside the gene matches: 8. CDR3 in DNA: TGTGCCACCAGCAGAGAACAAGGCAGGGGGCGAGAAAAACTGTTTTTT. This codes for CATSREQGRGREKLFF.